In this sample, the clone carrying this T cell receptor beta chain turned up many times. The antigen remains undetermined. Attachment of unique molecular identifiers to individual cDNA molecules was performed. TCRdb reprocessed the 5' RACE reads with MiXCR, giving one entry per CDR3 protein. This sample has roughly 100,000 distinct CDR3 sequences, with under 15% found just once. The CDR3 sequence is 15 residues long. Germline CDR1 and CDR2: SEHNR and FQNEAQ (reference sequence). With V trimmed by 4 bases and J by 4 bases, 7 bases remained unmatched. The sample belongs to a study of early T cells in non-severe SARS-CoV-2 infection. Study-level points and caveats: Matching with VDJdb favored anti-spike CD8 responses (missing private and CD4 specificities).

Sequenced: whole blood. The chain carries TRBV7-9 and TRBJ1-1; TRBD1 agrees at 9 bases. The clonotype originates from an adult who was a healthcare worker with PCR-confirmed SARS-CoV-2 infection or an uninfected control (not recorded which). CDR3 amino acids: CASSYFRDRVTEAFF. The CDR3 nucleotides read TGTGCCAGCAGCTATTTCCGGGACAGGGTCACTGAAGCTTTCTTT.